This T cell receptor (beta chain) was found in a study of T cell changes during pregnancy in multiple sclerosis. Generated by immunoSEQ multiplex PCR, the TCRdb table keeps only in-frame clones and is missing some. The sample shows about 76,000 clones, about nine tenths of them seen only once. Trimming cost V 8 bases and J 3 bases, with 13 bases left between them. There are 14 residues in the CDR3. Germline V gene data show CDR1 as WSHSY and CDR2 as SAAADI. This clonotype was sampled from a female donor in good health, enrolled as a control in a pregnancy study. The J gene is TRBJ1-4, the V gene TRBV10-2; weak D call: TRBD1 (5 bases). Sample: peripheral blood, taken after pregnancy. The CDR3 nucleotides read TGCGCCAGCGGCAGGGCTGTTGCTAATGAAAAACTGTTTTTT. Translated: CASGRAVANEKLFF.